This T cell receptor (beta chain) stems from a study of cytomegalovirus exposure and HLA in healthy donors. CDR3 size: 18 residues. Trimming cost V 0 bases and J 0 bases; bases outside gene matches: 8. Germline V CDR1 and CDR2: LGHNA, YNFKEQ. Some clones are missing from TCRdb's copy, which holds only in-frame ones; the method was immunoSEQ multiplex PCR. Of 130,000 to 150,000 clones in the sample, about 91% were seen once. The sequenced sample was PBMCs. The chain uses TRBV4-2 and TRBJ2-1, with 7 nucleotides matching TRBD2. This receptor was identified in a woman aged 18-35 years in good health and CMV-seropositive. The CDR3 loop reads CASSQDPWRGYSYNEQFF. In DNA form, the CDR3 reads TGTGCCAGCAGCCAAGATCCCTGGCGGGGGTACTCCTACAATGAGCAGTTCTTC.